What follows are 9 T cell receptor beta chains derived from one specimen sequenced in a study of cytomegalovirus exposure and HLA in healthy donors. This PCR relied on a set of 60 Vbeta primers and 13 Jbeta primers. Assay used: immunoSEQ multiplex PCR; TCRdb lists only in-frame clones, some missing. This listing includes about 200,000 clones. Sequenced material: PBMCs. All receptors come from a girl aged 2 to 10 in good health and CMV-seropositive.

The J gene is TRBJ1-1, the V gene TRBV19, with TRBD1 identical over 7 bases. V was clipped by 4 bases and J by 3 bases; unmatched bases: 17. The length of the CDR3 is 18 residues. Germline V gene sequence: CDR1 LNHDA, CDR2 SQIVND (reference sequence). In nucleotides, the CDR3 is TGTGCCAGTAGTACCCCAGGGTGGGACAGAACAACGGACACTGAAGCTTTCTTT. This sequence encodes CASSTPGWDRTTDTEAFF. The complete variable domain, with remaining parts taken from reference TRBV19 and TRBJ1-1, reads DGGITQSPKYLFRKEGQNVTLSCEQNLNHDAMYWYRQDPGQGLRLIYYSQIVNDFQKGDIAEGYSVSREKKESFPLTVTSAQKNPTAFYLCASSTPGWDRTTDTEAFFGQGTRLTVV.

This sequence joins TRBV29-1 and TRBJ2-7, with D possibly matching TRBD1 (6 bases). The CDR3 has 14 residues. The V gene lost 7 bases and the J gene lost 5 bases, with 21 bases spanning the gap. CDR1 is SQVTM and CDR2 is ANQGSEA in the germline V gene. CDR3 nucleotides: TGCAGCGCGTTCACAGGGCGATCACTTGACGAGCAGTACTTC. This gives the protein CSAFTGRSLDEQYF.

The gene calls are TRBV6-5 and TRBJ2-3; 7 positions agree with TRBD1. Germline lookup yields CDR1 MNHEY and CDR2 SVGAGI. The CDR3 consists of 12 residues. The V and J ends lost 6 bases and 5 bases, in that order; junction bases with no gene match: 2. CDR3 nucleotide sequence: TGTGCCAGCAGCTCAGGGGGAGATACGCAGTATTTT. Protein product: CASSSGGDTQYF.

This chain connects TRBV5-1 to TRBJ2-7; 7 nucleotides match TRBD1. Trimming cost V 0 bases and J 2 bases; bases outside gene matches: 8. This CDR3 has 16 residues. The germline CDR1 and CDR2 sequences are SGHRS and YFSETQ. The CDR3 DNA reads TGCGCCAGCAGCTTGGCCGAAGGGGGCGGTACCTACGAGCAGTACTTC. Translated, it gives CASSLAEGGGTYEQYF.

The V gene is TRBV28, the J gene TRBJ2-7; maybe TRBD2 (6 bases). Per the germline V gene, CDR1 is MDHEN and CDR2 is SYDVKM. The CDR3 runs 13 residues. V was trimmed by 5 bases and J by 6 bases, leaving 14 bases between them. In DNA form, the CDR3 reads TGTGCCAGCAGTGTTCGTACGCGGGGCGAGCAGTACTTC. Residues: CASSVRTRGEQYF.

V gene TRBV6-6 combines with J gene TRBJ2-7, with 9 positions matching TRBD1. V was clipped by 4 bases and J by 3 bases; unmatched bases: 4. Germline V lookup: CDR1 MNHNY, CDR2 SVGAGI (reference sequence). This CDR3 is built from 14 residues. The CDR3 loop is CASSSGTGIYEQYF. CDR3 bases: TGTGCCAGCAGTTCTGGGACAGGGATCTACGAGCAGTACTTC.

This rearrangement joins TRBV6-5 to TRBJ2-7; 10 bases map to TRBD2. The V gene's germline CDR1 is MNHEY and CDR2 SVGAGI. The junction had 7 bases not matched to a gene; V was cut back by 4 bases and J by 7 bases. The CDR3 is 14 residues long. The chain's CDR3 is CASSSGLAALEQYF. The CDR3 DNA reads TGTGCCAGCAGTTCAGGACTAGCGGCCTTAGAGCAGTACTTC.

Points on this clone: Distinct nucleotide sequences in the sample also encode this CDR3. The V call is TRBV7-9, the J call TRBJ1-5, with no clear D. Germline V gene data show CDR1 as SEHNR and CDR2 as FQNEAQ (reference sequence). The V end was cut by 1 base, the J end by 2 bases, with 6 bases between. This CDR3 is 14 amino acids long. In DNA, the CDR3 is TGTGCCAGCAGCTTAGGAGAGGGCAATCAGCCCCAGCATTTT. This codes for CASSLGEGNQPQHF.

J is TRBJ2-3 and V is TRBV2; D is ambiguous. V was cut by 4 bases and J by 2 bases, with 10 bases left in between. Germline values: CDR1 SNHLY, CDR2 FYNNEI. The CDR3 sequence is 14 residues long. The CDR3: CASSAWRNTDTQYF. CDR3 nucleotide sequence: TGTGCCAGCAGTGCTTGGCGGAACACAGATACGCAGTATTTT.